The entry below describes one T cell receptor (beta chain). TCRdb's table, derived via immunoSEQ multiplex PCR, lists solely in-frame clones and lacks some. Among about 92,000 clones listed, roughly 88% were seen once. The length of the CDR3 is 15 residues. Trimming took 2 bases from V and 5 from J, leaving 14 bases between them. Germline V gene sequence: CDR1 SGDLS, CDR2 YYNGEE. The entry originates in a study of T cell responses to AZD1222 COVID-19 vaccine. The receptor was isolated from an adult in good health. The chain uses TRBV9 and TRBJ2-1; no clear D. Material: peripheral blood, obtained on day 0 of AZD1222 vaccination. CDR3 residues: CASSVRTAADNEQFF. The DNA for the CDR3 is TGTGCCAGCAGCGTGAGGACCGCAGCCGACAATGAGCAGTTCTTC. Supplemented by reference TRBV9 and TRBJ2-1, the full variable domain reads DSGVTQTPKHLITATGQRVTLRCSPRSGDLSVYWYQQSLDQGLQFLIQYYNGEERAKGNILERFSAQQFPDLHSELNLSSLELGDSALYFCASSVRTAADNEQFFGPGTRLTVL.